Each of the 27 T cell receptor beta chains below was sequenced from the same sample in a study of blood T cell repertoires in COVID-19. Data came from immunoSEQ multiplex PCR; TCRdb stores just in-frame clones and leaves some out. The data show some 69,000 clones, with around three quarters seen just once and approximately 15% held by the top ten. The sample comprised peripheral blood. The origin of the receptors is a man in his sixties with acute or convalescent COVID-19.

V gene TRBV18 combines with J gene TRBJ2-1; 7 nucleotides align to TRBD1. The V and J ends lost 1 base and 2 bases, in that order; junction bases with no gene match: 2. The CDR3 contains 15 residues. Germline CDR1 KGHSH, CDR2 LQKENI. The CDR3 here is CASSPRTGTYNEQFF. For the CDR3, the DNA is TGTGCCAGCTCACCACGGACAGGAACCTACAATGAGCAGTTCTTC.

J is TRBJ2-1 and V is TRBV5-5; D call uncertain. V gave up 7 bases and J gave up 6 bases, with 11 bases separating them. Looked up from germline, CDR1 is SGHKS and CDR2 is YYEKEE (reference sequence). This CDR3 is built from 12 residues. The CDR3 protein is CASSRSTNEQFF. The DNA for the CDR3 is TGTGCCAGCTCGAGGTCTACCAATGAGCAGTTCTTC.

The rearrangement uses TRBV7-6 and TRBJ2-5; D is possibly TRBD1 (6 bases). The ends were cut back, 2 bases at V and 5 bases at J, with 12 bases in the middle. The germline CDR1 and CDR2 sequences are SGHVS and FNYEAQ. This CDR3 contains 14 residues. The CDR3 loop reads CASSLFGGRETQYF. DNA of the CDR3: TGTGCCAGCAGCTTATTTGGGGGCCGCGAGACCCAGTACTTC.

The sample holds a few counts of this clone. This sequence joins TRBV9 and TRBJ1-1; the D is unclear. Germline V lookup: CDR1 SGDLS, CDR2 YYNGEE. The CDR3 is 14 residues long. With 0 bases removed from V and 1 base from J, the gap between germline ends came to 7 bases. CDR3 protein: CASSVVATNTEAFF. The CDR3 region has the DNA TGTGCCAGCAGCGTAGTAGCAACGAACACTGAAGCTTTCTTT.

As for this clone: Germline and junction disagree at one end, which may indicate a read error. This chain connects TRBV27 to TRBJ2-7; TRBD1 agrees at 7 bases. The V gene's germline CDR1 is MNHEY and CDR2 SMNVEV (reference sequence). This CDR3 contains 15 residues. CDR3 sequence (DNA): TGTGCCAGCACTAGACAGACAGGGTACGGCTACGAACAGTACTTC. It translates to CASTRQTGYGYEQYF.

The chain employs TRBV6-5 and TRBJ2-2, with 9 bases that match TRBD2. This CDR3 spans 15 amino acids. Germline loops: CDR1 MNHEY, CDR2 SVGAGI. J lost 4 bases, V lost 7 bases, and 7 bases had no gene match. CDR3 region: CASITAGGATGELFF. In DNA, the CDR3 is TGTGCCAGCATAACAGCGGGGGGTGCCACCGGGGAGCTGTTTTTT.

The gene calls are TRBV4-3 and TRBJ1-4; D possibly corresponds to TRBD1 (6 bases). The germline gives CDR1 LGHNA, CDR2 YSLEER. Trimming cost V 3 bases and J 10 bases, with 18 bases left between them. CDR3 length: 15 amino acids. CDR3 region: CASSQTQGVGGKLFF. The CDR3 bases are TGCGCCAGCAGCCAGACACAGGGAGTAGGTGGAAAACTGTTTTTT.

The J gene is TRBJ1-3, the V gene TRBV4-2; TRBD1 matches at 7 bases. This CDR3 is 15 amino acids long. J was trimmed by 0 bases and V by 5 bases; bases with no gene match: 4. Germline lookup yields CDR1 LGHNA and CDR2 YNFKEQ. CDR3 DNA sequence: TGTGCCAGCAGCGTCGGGACAGCCTCTGGAAACACCATATATTTT. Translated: CASSVGTASGNTIYF.

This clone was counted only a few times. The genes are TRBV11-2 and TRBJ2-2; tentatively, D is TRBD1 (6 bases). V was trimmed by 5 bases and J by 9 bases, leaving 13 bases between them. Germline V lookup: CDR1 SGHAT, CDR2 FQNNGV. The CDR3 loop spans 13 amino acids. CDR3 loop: CASSHQQGWELFF. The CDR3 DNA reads TGTGCCAGCAGCCACCAACAGGGTTGGGAGCTGTTTTTT. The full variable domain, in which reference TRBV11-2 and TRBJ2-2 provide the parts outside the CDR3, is EAGVAQSPRYKIIEKRQSVAFWCNPISGHATLYWYQQILGQGPKLLIQFQNNGVVDDSQLPKDRFSAERLKGVDSTLKIQPAKLEDSAVYLCASSHQQGWELFFGEGSRLTVL.

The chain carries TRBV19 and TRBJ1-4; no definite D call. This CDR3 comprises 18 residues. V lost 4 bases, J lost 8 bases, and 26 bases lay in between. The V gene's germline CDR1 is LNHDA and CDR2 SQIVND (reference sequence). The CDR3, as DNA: TGTGCCAGTAGTAAACGGCCCAGAAAGTCGGGAAGGGAGGAAAAACTGTTTTTT. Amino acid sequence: CASSKRPRKSGREEKLFF.

The CDR3: CASNSFRAGNSPLHF. CDR3 nucleotides: TGTGCCAGCAACTCTTTTCGGGCAGGGAATTCACCCCTCCACTTT. This sequence joins TRBV27 and TRBJ1-6; possible D gene TRBD1, 5 bases. Trimming stripped 7 bases from V and 7 bases from J, with 17 bases between. The CDR3 length is 15 residues. The germline CDR1 and CDR2 sequences are MNHEY and SMNVEV (reference sequence).

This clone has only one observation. CDR3 nucleotides: TGTGCCAGCAGTTACCTTAGTTATAATCAGCCCCAGCATTTT. It translates to CASSYLSYNQPQHF. The chain couples TRBV6-6 to TRBJ1-5; D remains unclear. Germline loops: CDR1 MNHNY, CDR2 SVGAGI (reference sequence). The V and J ends lost 2 bases and 4 bases respectively, with 9 bases between them. The CDR3 runs 14 residues.

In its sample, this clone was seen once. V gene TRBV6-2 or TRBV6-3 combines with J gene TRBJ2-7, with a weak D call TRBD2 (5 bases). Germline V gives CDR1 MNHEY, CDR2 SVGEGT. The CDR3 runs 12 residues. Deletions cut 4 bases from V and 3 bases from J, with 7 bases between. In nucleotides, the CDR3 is TGTGCCAGCAGTTCTAGCCACTACGAGCAGTACTTC. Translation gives CASSSSHYEQYF.

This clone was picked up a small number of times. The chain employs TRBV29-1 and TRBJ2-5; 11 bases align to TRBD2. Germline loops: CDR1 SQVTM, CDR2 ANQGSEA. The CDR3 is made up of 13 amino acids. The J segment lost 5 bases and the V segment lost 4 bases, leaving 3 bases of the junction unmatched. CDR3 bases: TGCAGCGTTGTAACTAGCGGGGGTGAGACCCAGTACTTC. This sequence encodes CSVVTSGGETQYF.

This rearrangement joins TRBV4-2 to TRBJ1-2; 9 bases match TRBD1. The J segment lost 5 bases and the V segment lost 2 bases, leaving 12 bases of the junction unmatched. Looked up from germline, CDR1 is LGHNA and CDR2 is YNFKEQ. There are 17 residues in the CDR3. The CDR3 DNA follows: TGTGCCAGCAGCCAACCCTCTGGACAGGGGTTGGGATATGGCTACACCTTC. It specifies CASSQPSGQGLGYGYTF.

The CDR3 sequence: CASRRYSDRVGMAFF. The DNA of the CDR3 is TGTGCCAGCAGAAGATACTCTGACAGGGTGGGAATGGCTTTCTTT. V and J are TRBV28 and TRBJ1-1; the match to TRBD1 covers 7 bases. With V trimmed by 6 bases and J by 11 bases, 18 bases remained unmatched. The CDR3 is 15 amino acids. Germline V CDR1 and CDR2: MDHEN, SYDVKM.

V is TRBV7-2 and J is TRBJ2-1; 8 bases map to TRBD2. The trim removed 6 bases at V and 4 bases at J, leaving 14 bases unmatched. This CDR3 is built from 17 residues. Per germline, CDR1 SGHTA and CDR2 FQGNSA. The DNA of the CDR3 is TGTGCCAGCAGTCGGCGCAGAGAGCGGGGGTTATACAATGAGCAGTTCTTC. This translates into CASSRRRERGLYNEQFF.

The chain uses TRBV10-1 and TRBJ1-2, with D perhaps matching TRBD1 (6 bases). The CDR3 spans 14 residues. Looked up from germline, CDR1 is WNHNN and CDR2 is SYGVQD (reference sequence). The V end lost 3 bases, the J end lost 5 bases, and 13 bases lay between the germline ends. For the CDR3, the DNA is TGCGCCAGCAGTGAATTCGGCAGGGGTTATGGCTACACCTTC. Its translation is CASSEFGRGYGYTF.

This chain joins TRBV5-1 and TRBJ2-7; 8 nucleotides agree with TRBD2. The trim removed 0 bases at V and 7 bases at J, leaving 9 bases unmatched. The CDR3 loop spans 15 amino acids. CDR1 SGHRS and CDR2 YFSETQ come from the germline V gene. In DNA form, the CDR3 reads TGCGCCAGCAGCTTGGCCTGGGCGGGGGGTAATGAGCAGTACTTC. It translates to CASSLAWAGGNEQYF.

Here the CDR3 reads CASGDGTYGYTF. Written as DNA, the CDR3 is TGTGCCAGCGGAGACGGAACCTATGGCTACACCTTC. The V and J genes are TRBV19 and TRBJ1-2, with D unresolved. CDR3 length: 12 amino acids. The germline V gene encodes CDR1 LNHDA and CDR2 SQIVND (reference sequence). V shed 9 bases and J shed 4 bases, with 12 bases lying between them.

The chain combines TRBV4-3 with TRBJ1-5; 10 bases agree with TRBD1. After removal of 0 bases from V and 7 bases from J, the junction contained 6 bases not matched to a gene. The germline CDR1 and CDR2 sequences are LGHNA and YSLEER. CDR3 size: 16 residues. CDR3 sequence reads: CASSQDRGTGEQPQHF. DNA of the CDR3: TGCGCCAGCAGCCAAGATCGAGGGACAGGGGAGCAGCCCCAGCATTTT.

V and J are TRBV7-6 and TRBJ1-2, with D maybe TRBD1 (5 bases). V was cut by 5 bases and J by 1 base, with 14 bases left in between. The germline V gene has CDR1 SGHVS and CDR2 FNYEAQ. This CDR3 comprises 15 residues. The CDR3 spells CASSPPGGSNYGYTF. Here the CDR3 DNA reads TGTGCCAGCAGCCCCCCCGGGGGGAGTAACTATGGCTACACCTTC.

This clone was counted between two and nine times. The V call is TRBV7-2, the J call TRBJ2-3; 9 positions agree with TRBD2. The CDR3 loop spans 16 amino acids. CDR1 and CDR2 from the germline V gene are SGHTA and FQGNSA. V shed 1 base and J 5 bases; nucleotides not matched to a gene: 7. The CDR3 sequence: CASSLGRGGLKDTQYF. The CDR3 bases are TGTGCCAGCAGCTTAGGGCGGGGGGGCCTGAAAGATACGCAGTATTTT.

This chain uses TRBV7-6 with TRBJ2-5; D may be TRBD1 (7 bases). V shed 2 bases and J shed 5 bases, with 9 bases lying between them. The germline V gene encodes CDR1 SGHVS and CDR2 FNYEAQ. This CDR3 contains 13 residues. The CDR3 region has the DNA TGTGCCAGCAGCTTACCAGGGGGGGAGACCCAGTACTTC. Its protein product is CASSLPGGETQYF.

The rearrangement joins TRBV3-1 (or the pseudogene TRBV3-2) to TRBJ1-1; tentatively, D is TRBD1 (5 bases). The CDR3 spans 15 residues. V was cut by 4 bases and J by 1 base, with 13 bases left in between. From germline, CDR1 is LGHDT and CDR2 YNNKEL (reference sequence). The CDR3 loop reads CASSRTGGQNTEAFF. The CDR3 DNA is TGTGCCAGCAGCCGCACGGGCGGACAGAACACTGAAGCTTTCTTT.

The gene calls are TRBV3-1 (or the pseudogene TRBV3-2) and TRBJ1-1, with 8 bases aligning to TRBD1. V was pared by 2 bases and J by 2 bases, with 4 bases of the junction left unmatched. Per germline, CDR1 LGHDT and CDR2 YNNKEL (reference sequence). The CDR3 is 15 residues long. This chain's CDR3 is CASSQLTGGNTEAFF. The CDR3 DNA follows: TGTGCCAGCAGCCAACTCACAGGGGGAAACACTGAAGCTTTCTTT.

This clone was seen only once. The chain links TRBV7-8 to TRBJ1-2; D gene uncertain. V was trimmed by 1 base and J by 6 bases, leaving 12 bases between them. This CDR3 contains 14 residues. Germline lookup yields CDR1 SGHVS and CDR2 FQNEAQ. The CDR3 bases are TGTGCCAGCAGCTTAGGGCCTACAGACCATGGCTACACCTTC. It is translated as CASSLGPTDHGYTF.